Below, 20 T cell receptor beta chains from the same sample are listed, as sequenced in a study of CD8+ T cells in alopecia areata. RNA extraction and reverse transcription yielded cDNA as sequencing template. Here immunoSEQ multiplex PCR was the method, and the copy in TCRdb shows in-frame clones only, minus some. The table shows 130,000 or so clones, with 86% occurring only once. The treatment denotes: oral pan-JAK inhibitor, 5-10 mg twice daily. The source was CD8+ T cells sorted from blood, collected at week 4, from a patient treated with tofacitinib. The origin of the receptors is a human donor with alopecia areata.

The J gene is TRBJ2-6, the V gene TRBV9; no firm D call. Deletions cut 3 bases from V and 0 bases from J, with 7 bases between. The CDR3 covers 15 residues. Germline CDR1 and CDR2: SGDLS and YYNGEE. Written as DNA, the CDR3 is TGTGCCAGCAGCGGGGCTGGCTCTGGGGCCAACGTCCTGACTTTC. Protein: CASSGAGSGANVLTF. Complete variable domain (other parts from reference TRBV9 and TRBJ2-6): DSGVTQTPKHLITATGQRVTLRCSPRSGDLSVYWYQQSLDQGLQFLIQYYNGEERAKGNILERFSAQQFPDLHSELNLSSLELGDSALYFCASSGAGSGANVLTFGAGSRLTVL.

This clone showed up just once. The chain's CDR3 is CSVEIGRAQRPYEQYF. Here the CDR3 DNA reads TGCAGCGTTGAAATCGGGAGGGCCCAGAGGCCCTACGAGCAGTACTTC. This rearrangement joins TRBV29-1 to TRBJ2-7, with 8 nucleotides matching TRBD2. After removal of 2 bases from V and 2 bases from J, the junction contained 11 bases not matched to a gene. The CDR3 runs to 16 residues. From germline, CDR1 is SQVTM and CDR2 ANQGSEA.

CDR3 protein: CASSPGTSGAGELFF. CDR3 coding DNA: TGTGCCAGCAGCCCCGGGACTAGCGGGGCCGGGGAGCTGTTTTTT. V is TRBV7-3 and J is TRBJ2-2; 13 bases are shared with TRBD2. V trimming: 5 bases; J trimming: 6 bases; junction bases outside the gene matches: 3. CDR3 size: 15 residues. Germline CDR1 and CDR2: SGHTA and FQGTGA.

This chain uses TRBV19 with TRBJ2-3; D may be TRBD2 (5 bases). The germline V gene has CDR1 LNHDA and CDR2 SQIVND (reference sequence). The CDR3 is 14 amino acids. Between the trimmed V and J ends, which lost 8 bases and 2 bases, there was a span of 14 bases. CDR3 in DNA: TGTGCCAGTGGGAACGAGGGTCCCACAGATACGCAGTATTTT. Translation gives CASGNEGPTDTQYF.

The chain uses TRBV11-1 and TRBJ2-7, with D possibly being TRBD2 (5 bases). CDR3 length: 14 amino acids. Looked up from germline, CDR1 is SGHAT and CDR2 is FQDESV (reference sequence). The ends were cut back, 3 bases at V and 0 bases at J, with 9 bases in the middle. CDR3 sequence reads: CASSFGRGSYEQYF. The CDR3, as DNA: TGTGCCAGCAGCTTCGGTCGGGGCTCCTACGAGCAGTACTTC. The full variable domain, in which reference TRBV11-1 and TRBJ2-7 provide the parts outside the CDR3, is EAEVAQSPRYKITEKSQAVAFWCDPISGHATLYWYRQILGQGPELLVQFQDESVVDDSQLPKDRFSAERLKGVDSTLKIQPAELGDSAMYLCASSFGRGSYEQYFGPGTRLTVT.

V is TRBV9 and J is TRBJ2-7, with 7 positions matching TRBD2. The CDR3 is made up of 15 amino acids. CDR1 is SGDLS, CDR2 YYNGEE, per germline. The V and J ends lost 0 bases and 2 bases, in that order; junction bases with no gene match: 5. In DNA form, the CDR3 reads TGTGCCAGCAGCGTAGCCGTTGCGGGAGCCTACGAGCAGTACTTC. It yields the protein CASSVAVAGAYEQYF.

This chain connects TRBV4-1 to TRBJ2-7; 10 nucleotides agree with TRBD2. Trimming took 0 bases from V and 2 from J; bases not matched to a gene: 4. The CDR3 totals 16 residues. The germline gives CDR1 MGHRA, CDR2 YSYEKL. The CDR3 DNA sequence: TGCGCCAGCAGCCAAGACTCCCTAGCGGGGGCCTACGAGCAGTACTTC. Protein product: CASSQDSLAGAYEQYF.

This sequence joins TRBV2 and TRBJ2-1; 7 nucleotides line up with TRBD1. In germline, CDR1 is SNHLY, CDR2 FYNNEI. The CDR3 is made up of 15 amino acids. V gave up 1 base and J gave up 6 bases; unmatched junction bases: 6. CDR3 nucleotide sequence: TGTGCCAGCAGTGAAGGACAGGGATTAGGCAATGAGCAGTTCTTC. It yields the protein CASSEGQGLGNEQFF. The variable domain in full, completed from reference TRBV2 and TRBJ2-1, reads EPEVTQTPSHQVTQMGQEVILRCVPISNHLYFYWYRQILGQKVEFLVSFYNNEISEKSEIFDDQFSVERPDGSNFTLKIRSTKLEDSAMYFCASSEGQGLGNEQFFGPGTRLTVL.

This chain joins TRBV5-6 and TRBJ2-7; 9 bases map to TRBD1. The CDR3 covers 15 residues. With 4 bases clipped from V and 4 bases from J, the junction kept 9 bases outside the gene matches. Per germline, CDR1 SGHDT and CDR2 YYEEEE. In DNA form, the CDR3 reads TGTGCCAGCAGCCCCTCCCCGGGACAGGGTTACGAGCAGTACTTC. It specifies CASSPSPGQGYEQYF.

The chain carries TRBV5-1 and TRBJ2-4; D is possibly TRBD1 (6 bases). The V end was cut by 0 bases, the J end by 5 bases, with 9 bases between. Germline CDR1 is SGHRS and CDR2 is YFSETQ. This CDR3 contains 14 residues. The CDR3: CASSLGTEENIQYF. Here the CDR3 DNA reads TGCGCCAGCAGCTTGGGGACAGAAGAAAACATTCAGTACTTC.

The chain is built from TRBV7-9 and TRBJ2-3; 10 bases match TRBD2. Germline V gives CDR1 SEHNR, CDR2 FQNEAQ (reference sequence). The CDR3 sequence is 17 residues long. Trimming removed 5 bases from V and 8 bases from J; junction bases left unmatched: 16. The CDR3 reads CASSVRGSGRRDVTQYF. Written as DNA, the CDR3 is TGTGCCAGCAGCGTACGAGGTAGCGGGAGGAGGGACGTTACGCAGTATTTT.

This clone has just one count. V is TRBV7-9 and J is TRBJ1-2, with 9 bases that match TRBD1. V dropped 5 bases and J dropped 4; count of bases not matched to a gene: 11. The CDR3 is 16 amino acids. The germline CDR1 and CDR2 sequences are SEHNR and FQNEAQ (reference sequence). The CDR3 loop reads CASSRTGGARLYGYTF. Written as DNA, the CDR3 is TGTGCCAGCAGCAGAACAGGGGGCGCGAGGCTCTATGGCTACACCTTC.

The V call is TRBV30, the J call TRBJ2-7; the D gene is possibly TRBD1 (5 bases). V was trimmed by 1 base and J by 6 bases, leaving 22 bases between them. The CDR3 length is 16 residues. Germline V lookup: CDR1 GTSNPN, CDR2 SVGIG (reference sequence). CDR3 residues: CAWSDYWGPQGFEQYF. CDR3 nucleotides: TGTGCCTGGAGTGATTATTGGGGTCCTCAGGGCTTCGAGCAGTACTTC.

This chain connects TRBV29-1 to TRBJ2-7; 9 nucleotides agree with TRBD1. This CDR3 region has 12 residues. With 6 bases clipped from V and 7 bases from J, the junction kept 7 bases outside the gene matches. Germline assignment: CDR1 SQVTM and CDR2 ANQGSEA. The CDR3, as DNA: TGCAGCGTCGTGACAGGGGGTTTGGAGCAGTACTTC. It codes for CSVVTGGLEQYF.

The J gene is TRBJ1-4, the V gene TRBV7-6, with TRBD1 as a possible D gene (5 bases). This CDR3 contains 16 residues. Germline CDR1 reads SGHVS; CDR2 reads FNYEAQ. The ends were cut back, 5 bases at V and 4 bases at J, with 17 bases in the middle. The DNA of the CDR3 is TGTGCCAGCAGCCCAAAGGCCGGGGGGAGTAATGAAAAACTGTTTTTT. Translating gives CASSPKAGGSNEKLFF.

This clone was found a few times. The chain combines TRBV9 with TRBJ2-3; D is unresolved. The germline V and J ends were trimmed by 4 bases and 5 bases, with 17 bases remaining between them. The CDR3 contains 15 residues. CDR1 is SGDLS and CDR2 is YYNGEE in the germline V gene. The DNA of the CDR3 is TGTGCCAGCAGCCCCGCGCACTTTGCACAAGATACGCAGTATTTT. This encodes CASSPAHFAQDTQYF.

The V gene is TRBV27, the J gene TRBJ2-7, with D unresolved. The CDR3 spans 13 residues. Germline CDR1 is MNHEY and CDR2 is SMNVEV (reference sequence). Trimming took 0 bases from V and 4 from J, leaving 7 bases between them. The CDR3 reads CASSLSAMYEQYF. CDR3 nucleotides: TGTGCCAGCAGTTTATCAGCGATGTACGAGCAGTACTTC.

The table lists this clone with a few counts. The V call is TRBV29-1, the J call TRBJ1-2; TRBD1 agrees at 8 bases. Germline trimming cut 6 bases from V and 8 bases from J; bases unmatched to any gene: 11. This CDR3 comprises 13 residues. Germline-derived CDR1 and CDR2 are SQVTM and ANQGSEA. The CDR3 bases are TGCAGCGTCCATAGGACAGGGAAGTTCGGCTACACCTTC. Translating gives CSVHRTGKFGYTF.

This chain uses TRBV27 with TRBJ2-7, with 9 nucleotides matching TRBD1. CDR3 length: 15 residues. The ends lost 2 bases at V and 0 bases at J; junction bases unmatched: 2. The germline gives CDR1 MNHEY, CDR2 SMNVEV (reference sequence). This CDR3 is CASSLRGQGSYEQYF. The CDR3 nucleotides are TGTGCCAGCAGTTTAAGGGGACAGGGCTCCTACGAGCAGTACTTC.

With respect to this clone: Other DNA sequences in this specimen translate into the identical CDR3. V is TRBV5-4 and J is TRBJ1-1; D may be TRBD1 (5 bases). This CDR3 comprises 12 residues. The V end was cut by 2 bases, the J end by 5 bases, with 7 bases between. Germline V gene lookup returns CDR1 SGHNT and CDR2 YYREEE (reference sequence). This CDR3 reads CASSFGGTEAFF. In DNA, the CDR3 is TGTGCCAGCAGCTTCGGGGGGACTGAAGCTTTCTTT.